This record looks at one TCR beta chain sequence and its context. The antigen it recognizes is unknown. One base away there is no much larger clone; base qualities are not given. The germline V gene (reference sequence) supplies CDR1 MNHEY and CDR2 SMNVEV. Measured from the cysteine to the phenylalanine, the CDR3 is 16 residues long. Just the 48-base CDR3 DNA is kept, in frame starting at base 1. Trimming leaves V shorter by 6 bases and J shorter by 4 bases, with the junction holding 14 bases beyond the gene matches. Ficoll-Paque density gradient centrifugation was the method used to isolate PBMCs. The sequencer listed for this sample is Illumina NovaSeq 6000. Using 5'RACE with constant-segment primers, TCRalpha and TCRbeta cDNA libraries were constructed, with sample barcodes and unique molecular identifiers added in the process. RNA was extracted from every sample with Trizol reagent. The libraries were amplified in two PCR steps, and the second step added a second sample barcode and Illumina TruSeq adapters. Sequencing of libraries was performed on an Illumina NovaSeq with 2 x 150 bp paired-end reads. The study's processing was this. Reads were demultiplexed and collapsed into UMI-guided consensus sequences with migec v1.2.7. Using mixcr v2.1.11, UMI consensuses were aligned to TRA and TRB V and J templates and then assembled into clonotypes. Expanded or contracted clonotypes were those called significant by both edgeR and NoisET, with noise models trained on biological replicates. For edgeR calls, the thresholds were a false discovery rate-adjusted p below 0.01 and a log2 fold-change of 1. As an exploratory analysis of dynamics, PCA with hierarchical clustering was applied to max-normalized trajectories of the 1000 most abundant clonotypes. The CD4 or CD8 phenotype of responding clones was assigned using the separately sequenced CD4+ and CD8+ repertoires. The raw public reads went through TCRdb reprocessing: fastp at Q25, MiXCR clone calling, in-frame beta chains kept. All rows with the same CDR3 protein become a single entry with the most common DNA and genes. The V and J calls shown here were made by TCRdb, not taken from the authors' results. This sample gives about 470,000 distinct CDR3 sequences in total; approximately 23% of them show up just once. The ten largest clones represent about 12% of the sample.

This specimen comes from a study of T-cell memory formation after mild COVID-19 (dated by TCRdb to the early 2020s). Notes on the research overall: TCR sequence clusters from the two donors were largely donor specific. The cohort was made up of two young adult volunteers, one female and one male, who were previously healthy. T-cell clones expanding and contracting after mild COVID-19 in a couple of donors were tracked by longitudinal TCRalpha and TCRbeta repertoire sequencing. Beyond this particular receptor, the publication reports: The study included only two mild cases, and larger cohorts that include severe cases with pre-infection samples were judged to be necessary. Contracting CD4+ clones were located mainly in the CM and EM memory subsets, whereas CD8+ clones were found to be enriched in EMRA. Some responding clones were found in pre-infection memory, which suggests that pre-existing cross-reactive memory T cells took part in the SARS-CoV-2 response. Whether the second-wave clones peaking on day 37 were SARS-CoV-2 specific was not confirmed. Balanced CD4/CD8 phenotypes were observed for clones contracting from day 15 to 85, whereas a bias towards CD4+ was observed for a second wave of clones expanding from day 15 to 37.

The chain links TRBV27 with TRBJ1-2; TRBD1 agrees with 7 junctional bases. This receptor was taken from an adult woman who had mild COVID-19 (a few samples of this study predate the infection). The sample titles of this study are shuffled in the database, so cell type and time point are left out; the donor was told from shared clones. Sample: PBMCs or a T cell subset sorted from them (not recorded which). Read as DNA, the sequence is TGTGCCAGCAGCGAGTTTGGGACAGATCGTCCCTATGGCTACACCTTC. Translated, this is CASSEFGTDRPYGYTF.